Listed below are T cell receptor beta chains from one sample, sequenced in a study of blood T cell repertoires in COVID-19. Generated by immunoSEQ multiplex PCR, the TCRdb table keeps only in-frame clones and is missing some. The table lists tens of thousands of clones, approximately 89% of them singletons. Sequencing was performed on peripheral blood. The source is a human donor in a cohort sampled during active COVID-19. Both conserved end residues are part of each CDR3. Fields, in order: CDR3 protein, CDR3 DNA, J gene, V gene, D gene, clone size. D genes are given only for firm matches. For some rows the clone size is stated as once, few or many, or as a class when expanded; others skip it.

CASSPGGARSYEQYF,TGTGCCAGCAGCCCTGGGGGCGCTCGCTCCTACGAGCAGTACTTC,TRBJ2-7,TRBV11-2,.,.
CASSLSGLIYGYTF,TGTGCCAGTAGTCTATCGGGACTGATCTATGGCTACACCTTC,TRBJ1-2,TRBV19,.,.
CASSFDSYEQYF,TGTGCCAGCAGTTTTGACAGCTACGAGCAGTACTTC,TRBJ2-7,TRBV12-3/TRBV12-4,.,.
CASSLDGGAAYEQYF,TGTGCCAGCAGCTTAGATGGGGGGGCCGCCTACGAGCAGTACTTC,TRBJ2-7,TRBV7-2,.,.
CASSLHREPQPQHF,TGTGCCAGCAGCTTACACAGGGAGCCTCAGCCCCAGCATTTT,TRBJ1-5,TRBV7-8,.,.
CASSPLGSYEQYF,TGTGCCAGCAGCCCCCTCGGCTCCTACGAGCAGTACTTC,TRBJ2-7,TRBV6-5,.,once
CASLPPPDRVSGYTF,TGTGCCAGCCTCCCCCCTCCGGACAGGGTTAGCGGCTACACCTTC,TRBJ1-2,TRBV28,TRBD1,.
CSVHDRGPGYGYTF,TGCAGCGTTCACGACAGGGGGCCGGGCTATGGCTACACCTTC,TRBJ1-2,TRBV29-1,TRBD1,.
CASSLGGGATEAFF,TGTGCCAGCAGTTTAGGGGGGGGTGCTACTGAAGCTTTCTTT,TRBJ1-1,TRBV27,.,.
CASSLSGPYEQYF,TGCGCCAGCAGCTTGAGCGGGCCCTACGAGCAGTACTTC,TRBJ2-7,TRBV5-1,.,.
CASSHGDRAPEQYF,TGTGCCAGCAGCCACGGGGACAGGGCTCCCGAGCAGTACTTC,TRBJ2-7,TRBV7-6,TRBD1,.
CASSLTGDSYEQYF,TGTGCCAGCAGCTTAACAGGGGACTCCTACGAGCAGTACTTC,TRBJ2-7,TRBV7-2,TRBD1,once
CASSQDRGGAASPLHF,TGCGCCAGCAGCCAAGACCGCGGGGGCGCAGCTTCACCCCTCCACTTT,TRBJ1-6,TRBV4-1,.,.
CATGDRGNNQPQHF,TGTGCCACCGGCGACAGGGGGAACAATCAGCCCCAGCATTTT,TRBJ1-5,TRBV6-5,TRBD1,.
CASSFLRDNYGYTF,TGTGCCAGCAGTTTTTTGCGGGATAACTATGGCTACACCTTC,TRBJ1-2,TRBV27,.,.
CASSLGQNTEAFF,TGTGCCAGCAGCTTAGGACAGAACACTGAAGCTTTCTTT,TRBJ1-1,TRBV7-8,.,.
CASSQGTKPGEQYF,TGTGCCAGCAGCCAAGGGACCAAACCGGGGGAGCAGTACTTC,TRBJ2-7,TRBV3-1/TRBV3-2,.,.
CAWDTSGYTF,TGTGCCTGGGATACGAGTGGCTACACCTTC,TRBJ1-2,TRBV30,.,few
CASTGGSYEQYF,TGTGCCAGCACAGGGGGCTCCTACGAGCAGTACTTC,TRBJ2-7,TRBV6-6,TRBD1,.
CASSGGNGYTF,TGTGCCAGCAGCGGGGGGAATGGCTACACCTTC,TRBJ1-2,TRBV7-3,.,.
CASSIWTGANEKLFF,TGTGCCAGTAGCATCTGGACAGGGGCTAATGAAAAACTGTTTTTT,TRBJ1-4,TRBV19,TRBD1,.
CASSPVLRDSAYEQYF,TGTGCCAGCAGTCCTGTTCTCCGGGACAGCGCCTACGAGCAGTACTTC,TRBJ2-7,TRBV28,TRBD1,few
CASSRRGSSYEQYF,TGTGCCAGCAGCCGTCGGGGGAGCTCCTACGAGCAGTACTTC,TRBJ2-7,TRBV7-2,.,few
CASSQGLGYEQYF,TGTGCCAGCAGCCAAGGTCTCGGCTACGAGCAGTACTTC,TRBJ2-7,TRBV14,.,.
CASSGYTGGNSGNTIYF,TGTGCCAGCAGTGGGTATACAGGGGGAAACTCTGGAAACACCATATATTTT,TRBJ1-3,TRBV27,TRBD1,.
CASSSHRSGDATNEKLFF,TGTGCCAGCAGCTCACATCGGAGCGGTGATGCAACTAATGAAAAACTGTTTTTT,TRBJ1-4,TRBV7-9,.,.
CASSQVSYEQYF,TGTGCCAGCAGCCAAGTGAGTTACGAGCAGTACTTC,TRBJ2-7,TRBV14,.,.
CASEGDSTDTQYF,TGTGCCAGTGAAGGGGATAGCACAGATACGCAGTATTTT,TRBJ2-3,TRBV19,.,.
CATSDLPGGNADTQYF,TGTGCCACCAGTGATTTACCGGGGGGGAACGCAGATACGCAGTATTTT,TRBJ2-3,TRBV24-1,TRBD2,.
CASSPTAGANVLTF,TGCGCCAGCAGCCCGACAGCTGGGGCCAACGTCCTGACTTTC,TRBJ2-6,TRBV4-3,.,.
CASSRGRGAGNEQYF,TGTGCCAGCAGTCGGGGTCGGGGGGCCGGAAACGAGCAGTACTTC,TRBJ2-7,TRBV27,.,.
CASRGTSGYEQYF,TGTGCCAGCAGGGGGACTAGCGGCTACGAGCAGTACTTC,TRBJ2-7,TRBV7-9,TRBD2,.
CAWSVPFGYTF,TGTGCCTGGAGTGTCCCATTTGGCTACACCTTC,TRBJ1-2,TRBV30,.,.
CASSIGGSNYGYTF,TGTGCCAGTAGTATAGGAGGCAGCAACTATGGCTACACCTTC,TRBJ1-2,TRBV19,.,.
CASSPLDNSPLHF,TGTGCCAGCAGCCCTCTTGATAATTCACCCCTCCACTTT,TRBJ1-6,TRBV7-2,.,.
CASSFTGLNGYTF,TGTGCCAGCAGCTTTACGGGTTTAAATGGCTACACCTTC,TRBJ1-2,TRBV5-4,.,.
CASSRGLAEAFF,TGTGCCAGCAGCAGGGGTCTCGCTGAAGCTTTCTTT,TRBJ1-1,TRBV2,.,.
CASSDRAYYGYTF,TGTGCCAGCAGCGACAGGGCTTACTATGGCTACACCTTC,TRBJ1-2,TRBV6-2/TRBV6-3,TRBD1,.
CASSSTGLSYEQYF,TGTGCCAGCAGCTCTACAGGGCTCTCCTACGAGCAGTACTTC,TRBJ2-7,TRBV7-3,.,few
CASSLAGRYNEQFF,TGCGCCAGCAGCCTTGCGGGGCGCTACAATGAGCAGTTCTTC,TRBJ2-1,TRBV4-1,.,.
CASSLLENTGNYGYTF,TGCGCCAGCAGCTTGTTAGAAAACACAGGGAACTATGGCTACACCTTC,TRBJ1-2,TRBV5-1,.,.
CASSLRRGLERTGNTIYF,TGTGCCAGCAGCTTGAGGAGGGGCCTGGAGAGGACTGGAAACACCATATATTTT,TRBJ1-3,TRBV5-5,.,.
CASTVRPTGTGNTEAFF,TGTGCCAGCACCGTAAGGCCGACCGGGACAGGAAACACTGAAGCTTTCTTT,TRBJ1-1,TRBV2,TRBD1,once
CASRRPLDYGYTF,TGTGCCAGCAGGAGGCCTTTGGACTATGGCTACACCTTC,TRBJ1-2,TRBV6-5,.,.
CASSYGDRVAYNSPLHF,TGTGCCAGCAGCTACGGGGACAGGGTAGCCTATAATTCACCCCTCCACTTT,TRBJ1-6,TRBV5-6,TRBD1,.
CASSRQGFGTNEKLFF,TGTGCCAGCAGCCGACAGGGGTTTGGAACTAATGAAAAACTGTTTTTT,TRBJ1-4,TRBV11-2,TRBD1,.
CASGETNYGYTF,TGTGCCAGCGGGGAGACTAACTATGGCTACACCTTC,TRBJ1-2,TRBV2,.,.
CASRQTGTGQSEQYF,TGTGCCAGCAGACAGACCGGGACAGGGCAAAGCGAGCAGTACTTC,TRBJ2-7,TRBV7-2,TRBD1,.
CASSLATANTEAFF,TGCGCCAGCAGCTTGGCGACAGCGAACACTGAAGCTTTCTTT,TRBJ1-1,TRBV5-1,.,.
CASSADREITEAFF,TGTGCCAGCTCAGCCGACAGGGAGATCACTGAAGCTTTCTTT,TRBJ1-1,TRBV18,TRBD1,.
CASSQDRLAGNEQYF,TGCGCCAGCAGCCAAGATCGGCTAGCGGGGAACGAGCAGTACTTC,TRBJ2-7,TRBV4-3,TRBD2,once
CASSQRQGAGQPQHF,TGTGCCAGCAGCCAGAGACAGGGGGCTGGCCAGCCCCAGCATTTT,TRBJ1-5,TRBV3-1/TRBV3-2,TRBD1,.
CASSREGIQETQYF,TGTGCCAGCAGCAGGGAGGGTATCCAAGAGACCCAGTACTTC,TRBJ2-5,TRBV5-5,TRBD2,once
CASSLLQRGPVDEQYF,TGTGCCAGCAGCTTACTCCAGCGGGGGCCAGTTGACGAGCAGTACTTC,TRBJ2-7,TRBV11-2,TRBD2,few
CASSVGLAGGFYEQYF,TGTGCCAGCAGCGTAGGACTAGCGGGGGGCTTCTACGAGCAGTACTTC,TRBJ2-7,TRBV9,TRBD2,.